The subject of this entry is one T cell receptor beta chain. No antigen is known for it. It has no much larger one-base neighbor in the sample; base qualities were not kept. V lost 4 bases and J lost 0 bases; the stretch between them is 21 bases long. Based on the germline V gene (reference sequence), the CDR1 and CDR2 sequences are LNHDA and SQIVND. Measured from the cysteine to the phenylalanine, the CDR3 is 18 residues long. The DNA shown is the 54-base CDR3, in frame from base 1. TCRbeta CDR3 regions were amplified from genomic DNA by means of the immunoSEQ Assay, a bias-controlled multiplex PCR. For the original study's pipeline: The number of nucleated cells in each sample was estimated from the amplification of reference gene primers within the assay. To quantify the absolute abundance of each unique TCRbeta CDR3 rearrangement, sequence reads were collapsed and filtered. Productive Simpson clonality was computed per sample as the square root of Simpson's diversity index over productive rearrangements. The table comes from immuneACCESS by way of TCRdb, which keeps in-frame sequences with V and J called. Part of the clones is missing from these tables; in studies checked, under half for an unresolved V gene and the rest for unknown reasons. The V and J calls and clone size were taken over from that table, and D and trimming were inferred from the DNA. The sample contains about 400,000 clones, more than 80% of them found a single time. The top ten constitute more than 1.4% of the sample.

This entry is derived from a study of blood T cell repertoires in COVID-19 (dated by TCRdb to the early 2020s). Regarding the research as a whole: Collaborator samples came from the United States, Italy and Spain and covered acute and convalescent phases of COVID-19. The prospective study material was composed of cDNA or gDNA derived from T cells, B-cell-depleted T cells, or PBMCs. The dataset comprised deeply sampled blood TCRbeta repertoires from subjects exposed to, actively infected with, or recovered from COVID-19. A freely available public database, intended as a resource for researchers studying the immune response to SARS-CoV-2, is where the repertoires were released. Samples were obtained from the ongoing ImmuneRACE study (first 160 participants) and from roughly 1,300 subjects provided by 6 global collaborators. Sample metadata almost always included a de-identified subject ID, COVID-19 status, age in years and sex. Where available, HLA class I and class II types were taken from metadata supplied by the sample provider and were not determined by assay-based typing. Beyond this particular receptor, the publication reports: The amount of clinical and demographic metadata varied by source and participant and was provided uncurated.

Collaborating institutions collected whole blood in K2EDTA tubes following their own protocols. For TCRbeta analysis, collaborators shipped samples in one of three forms: frozen whole blood, isolated PBMCs, or DNA extracted from either of those sample types. The source is a woman in her twenties or thirties with active or convalescent COVID-19. The V gene is TRBV19 and the J gene is TRBJ1-2, with the D gene uncertain. The sample comprised peripheral blood. The DNA sequence is given as TGTGCCAGTAGTAGCGGGTCTGCCGGTCCATGGGCTAACTATGGCTACACCTTC. Its translation reads: CASSSGSAGPWANYGYTF.